This T cell receptor beta chain is from a study of cytomegalovirus exposure and HLA in healthy donors (dated by TCRdb to about 2017). The study in broad terms: In an earlier analysis of some 550 of the donors, approximately 260 Gb of sequence data and approximately 120 million unique TCR beta sequences from 150 million to 200 million T cells were reported. An early release that covered about 600 HLA-typed donors contained approximately 300 gigabases of sequencing data and around 85 million unique TCR sequences. Of the 300 to 450 genotyped donors, 65% to 90% fell in the genetic ancestry cluster associated with self-reported Caucasian donors. The study aimed to test whether cataloging public T cell receptors could reveal signatures of past pathogen exposure. The study used immunosequencing to profile the T cell repertoires of more than 650 subjects and linked those repertoires to cytomegalovirus serostatus. A separate validation cohort of about 110 different subjects was used in addition to the approximately 670-subject first cohort. High-throughput TCR immunosequencing, statistical association of individual TCRs with disease status, and machine learning were combined to predict cytomegalovirus infection status. A later analysis re-examined previously published TCR beta repertoires from 500 to 700 donors and added high-resolution HLA genotyping to investigate patterns of TCR occurrence. Rather than using new phenotypic data, the later analysis identified candidate immune exposures from TCR beta sequences and from how often those sequences occurred across donors. An earlier analysis of some 500 of the donors used high-throughput TCR beta sequencing to judge whether each TCR beta V gene segment behaved as functional or pseudogenic. Donor age, sex, ethnicity and CMV serostatus were collected together with the repertoire data. Genome-wide SNP genotypes for about 55% of the roughly 670 donors were used in a later genetic analysis, which treated that subset as a discovery cohort. All discovery cohort repertoires had been generated on a single sequencing platform. HLA typing included class I and class II loci at four-digit resolution. The number of donors typed differed by locus, with 629-630 for A, B, C, DRB1 and DQB1, over 500 for DQA1, about 610 for DPA1, and roughly 450 for DPB1. Five DR-DQ haplotypes were treated as single units for association and clustering because of strong linkage in the cohort. On average, approximately 250,000 unique TCR beta nucleotide sequences were sequenced per donor among 398 genotyped donors of the cohort, with 15% to 20% of those sequences being non-productive. Results the study describes overall, beyond this receptor: Specific HLA alleles were associated with 16,951 TCR beta sequences at a false discovery rate of 0.05 in a later analysis. The cohort was sequenced for TCR beta chains only, and without alpha or paired-chain data the features that could be detected were limited. Compared with equally common non-associated chains, HLA-associated TCR beta chains in a later analysis were more clonally expanded and had lower generation probabilities. Most CMV-associated TCR beta chains appeared to be HLA-restricted in a later analysis, and the HLA associations seemed to be driven largely by CMV exposure. Across donors, most TCR sequences were observed very rarely, whereas some public TCRs were present in many individuals. The authors suggested that the approach could potentially be extended to other disease states and immunological phenotypes. For the cohort, immune exposure information was limited to CMV serostatus. V-gene and J-gene trimming of TCR beta chains was associated with a missense DCLRE1C variant in a later genetic analysis, and the association was replicated in an independent cohort. Because the 87-base-pair reads could not distinguish some IMGT-functional V segments, including TRBV6-2 and TRBV6-3, those segments were excluded. A few of the identified cytomegalovirus-associated TCR beta chains were confirmed in vitro to be specific for cytomegalovirus antigens. A further reported finding was that TCR beta sequences accurately predicted the HLA-A and HLA-B alleles for most subjects in the first cohort. In an earlier analysis of more than 500 of the donors, most TCR beta V segments appeared in productive rearrangements about 90% or about 30% of the time, broadly matching IMGT annotations. A cluster of highly shared sequence variants was judged likely to represent a technical artifact of the sequencing pipeline. Roughly uniform sequencing depth across donors was assumed in presence/absence analyses, although this assumption may not hold. A later analysis reported that several top co-occurrence clusters appeared linked to parvovirus B19, influenza, CMV and Epstein-Barr virus. The earlier analysis of almost 600 of the donors excluded 15 to 20 rarely observed V segments, including chromosome 9 orphons, because counts were too low. Correlated functional status among segregating V segments might be attributable to linkage disequilibrium, but an unknown experimental factor could not be ruled out. A later analysis found that TCR association rates varied across HLA loci, with DRB1 alleles showing the most associated TCRs and HLA-C alleles the fewest. Assigning TCR associations to individual alleles was difficult when HLA alleles, especially DR and DQ, strongly co-occurred. Because HLA typing was missing for some donors at each locus, association tests included only the typed subset. In a later genetic analysis, fewer N-insertions in productive TCRs were reported among donors in an Asian-associated ancestry cluster than the roughly 710-donor mean. In the study, 150 to 200 TCR beta chains were listed as associated with cytomegalovirus. Cytomegalovirus status was reported to be diagnosed by the classifier with high specificity and sensitivity in both the original and validation cohorts.

The CDR3 covers 15 residues, taking in both the cysteine and the phenylalanine. The sequence is cut down to CDR3 DNA, 45 bases in frame from base 1. For this clone: The specificity of this receptor is unknown.

Library preparation was by the immunoSEQ multiplex PCR assay. A mixture of 60 forward primers for TCR Vbeta segments and 13 reverse primers for TCR Jbeta segments was used in the multiplex PCR. The CDR3 region of rearranged TCR beta genes was amplified from genomic DNA by a multiplex PCR assay. The amplified TCR beta libraries were sequenced on the Illumina HiSeq System as 87-base-pair reads. On the authors' methods: A later analysis tallied tens of millions of unique TCR beta chains across the 666 repertoires, and approximately 11 million of those chains were shared by two or more donors. Raw reads were error-corrected and collapsed into unique sequences by a nearest-neighbor algorithm in which closely related sequences were merged to remove PCR and sequencing errors. To assign V, D and J gene segments, CDR3 sequences were aligned to IMGT reference sequences. For a sequence to be retained, at least a six-nucleotide match to both a V gene segment and a J gene segment was required. A rearrangement was called productive if the CDR3 had no stop codons and remained in frame with V and J, and every other rearrangement was called non-productive. CDR3 was defined according to IMGT convention as the region running from the second conserved V-encoded cysteine to the conserved J-encoded phenylalanine. The earlier analysis of some 550 of the donors excluded any sequence lacking an unambiguous match to a single V gene segment. In an earlier analysis of some 590 of the donors, V segments were called functional above 56.7% productive rearrangements and were called segregating when the between-donor standard deviation exceeded 5%. A statistical classification framework was developed to diagnose cytomegalovirus status using the catalog of TCR beta chain sequences. A later analysis assigned V and J genes by comparing TCR nucleotide sequences with IMGT/GENE-DB human TR gene sequences. A later analysis assigned CDR3 sequences and most-parsimonious VDJ recombination scenarios with the TCRdist pipeline. A later analysis defined each TCR beta chain by its CDR3 amino acid sequence plus V-gene family, and excluded reads lacking a unique V-gene family. As a way to deal with suspected cross-contamination and a sequencing artifact, a later analysis dropped 592 nucleotide sequences that were highly shared and had low generation probability. For each public chain, a later analysis derived a clonal expansion index from normalized ranks of inferred template counts within each repertoire. In a later analysis, generation probabilities were computed using a VDJ recombination model fitted to out-of-frame rearrangements, and the results were checked against IGoR. In a later analysis, hypergeometric tests were used to score TCR-TCR, TCR-HLA and TCR-CMV co-occurrence, with a repertoire-size bias correction applied to TCR pairs. In a later analysis, false discovery rates were estimated by permuting HLA or CMV assignments 20 times. In a later analysis, co-occurring TCRs were grouped using DBSCAN, with TCRdist sequence similarity added in when clustering inside HLA-allele-positive subsets. Repertoires with fewer than 30,000 or more than 120,000 public chains, plus five repertoires with anomalous nucleotide sharing, were excluded from co-occurrence clustering. Drawn from immuneACCESS, this table holds only the in-frame rearrangements with V and J called that TCRdb kept. Clones are partly lost; checked studies trace under half to an unresolved V gene and leave the rest unexplained. That table gives V, J and clone size, and the DNA gave D and trimming. The sample's table lists a count of 200,000 to 250,000 clones. The ten biggest clones cover roughly 0.98% of the sample.

The cohort was made up of roughly 670 healthy bone marrow donors. Cohort members were all nominally healthy when sampled, although unrecorded immune exposures were likely present. The donor tested CMV seropositive and was one of the 289 seropositive cohort members. A peripheral blood sample was provided by each donor, and peripheral blood mononuclear cells were used for TCR beta sequencing. Genomic DNA was extracted from the blood cell samples with the Qiagen DNeasy Blood Extraction Kit. The sequencing sample was made of PBMCs. The chain employs TRBV21-1 and TRBJ1-5; the D call of TRBD1 is as the table states it, not checked on the DNA. TRBV21-1 is recorded as a pseudogene. The sequence was collected from a woman in her twenties or thirties in good health and CMV-seropositive. CDR3 protein: CASRTGTGPNQPQHF. The DNA sequence follows: TGTGCCAGCAGAACCGGGACAGGGCCCAATCAGCCCCAGCATTTT.